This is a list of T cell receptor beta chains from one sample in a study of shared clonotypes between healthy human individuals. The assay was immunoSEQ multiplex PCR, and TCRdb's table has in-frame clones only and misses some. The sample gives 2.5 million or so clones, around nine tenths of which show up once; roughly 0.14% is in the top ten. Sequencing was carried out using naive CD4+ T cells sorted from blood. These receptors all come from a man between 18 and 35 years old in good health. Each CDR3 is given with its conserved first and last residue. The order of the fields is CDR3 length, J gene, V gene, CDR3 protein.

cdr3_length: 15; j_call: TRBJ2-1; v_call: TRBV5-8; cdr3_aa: CASSKALAGGLVQFF
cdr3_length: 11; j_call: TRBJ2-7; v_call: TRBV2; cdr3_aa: CASSGVYEQYF
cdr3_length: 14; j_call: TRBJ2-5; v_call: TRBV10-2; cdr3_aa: CASSFSGAGETQYF
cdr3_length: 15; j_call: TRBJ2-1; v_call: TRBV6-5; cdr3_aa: CASSSPSEGSNEQFF
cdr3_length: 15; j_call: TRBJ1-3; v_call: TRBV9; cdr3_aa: CASSERGNSGNTIYF
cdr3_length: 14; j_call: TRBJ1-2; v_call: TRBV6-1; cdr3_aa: CASSTQAGAYGYTF
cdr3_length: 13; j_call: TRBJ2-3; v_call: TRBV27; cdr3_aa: CASVRLALGTQYF
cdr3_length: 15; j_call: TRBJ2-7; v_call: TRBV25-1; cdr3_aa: CASSAPGLAGAEQYF
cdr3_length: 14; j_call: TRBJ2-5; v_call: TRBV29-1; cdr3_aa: CSVSGTSGQETQYF
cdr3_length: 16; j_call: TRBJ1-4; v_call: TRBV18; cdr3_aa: CASSPVGTVLNEKLFF
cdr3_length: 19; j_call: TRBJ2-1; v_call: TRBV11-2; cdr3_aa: CASSPFRAFFEKTDNEQFF
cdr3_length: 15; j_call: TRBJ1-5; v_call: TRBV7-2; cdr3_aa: CASSLGGTGNQPQHF
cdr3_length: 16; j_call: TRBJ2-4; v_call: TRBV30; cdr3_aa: CAWNGQGPGAKNIQYF